Listed here are 27 T cell receptor beta chains from one sample, sequenced in a study of T cell changes during pregnancy in multiple sclerosis (dated by TCRdb to about 2019). Library preparation used the immunoSEQ multiplex PCR assay. The source is immuneACCESS, and TCRdb retained only in-frame sequences with V and J called. Part of the clones is not carried over; for the studies checked, unresolved V genes explain less than half of this, and the remainder is unexplained. A total of fewer than 85,000 clones appear in this sample, approximately 90% of them only once. In total, the top ten clones hold around 1.6% of the sample. This specimen was peripheral blood, taken in the first trimester of pregnancy. The receptors originated from a female donor in good health, enrolled as a control in a pregnancy study.

The CDR3, as DNA: TGCAGCGTTGGAACAGGGGACGATGGCTACACCTTC. Protein: CSVGTGDDGYTF. The chain employs TRBV29-1 and TRBJ1-2; 7 bases are a match to TRBD1. The J segment lost 6 bases and the V segment lost 4 bases, leaving 5 bases of the junction unmatched. The CDR3 covers 12 residues. CDR1 SQVTM and CDR2 ANQGSEA come from the germline V gene.

The chain combines TRBV7-6 with TRBJ1-4; D not resolved. The CDR3 runs 16 residues. V lost 5 bases, J lost 0 bases, and 13 bases lay in between. Germline lookup yields CDR1 SGHVS and CDR2 FNYEAQ. The CDR3 is CASSLTFSATNEKLFF. DNA of the CDR3: TGTGCCAGCAGCCTGACTTTTTCCGCAACTAATGAAAAACTGTTTTTT.

The V and J genes are TRBV6-5 and TRBJ2-3, with 7 bases lining up with TRBD1. This CDR3 has 15 amino acids. Germline assignment: CDR1 MNHEY and CDR2 SVGAGI. V was pared by 2 bases and J by 4 bases, with 6 bases of the junction left unmatched. CDR3 nucleotide sequence: TGTGCCAGCAGTTACCGTGACAGGGTCCCAGATACGCAGTATTTT. This codes for CASSYRDRVPDTQYF.

The J gene is TRBJ2-5, the V gene TRBV5-4, with D possibly matching TRBD1 (7 bases). This CDR3 region has 14 residues. V lost 3 bases, J lost 2 bases, and 11 bases lay in between. Germline CDR1 SGHNT, CDR2 YYREEE (reference sequence). The CDR3 bases are TGTGCCAGCAGCTACCCAGGGGGGCAAGAGACCCAGTACTTC. Its translation: CASSYPGGQETQYF.

The chain joins TRBV18 to TRBJ2-6; tentative D call: TRBD2 (6 bases). This CDR3 region has 15 residues. Trimming left V 5 bases short and J 3 bases short, with 11 bases between. Germline V lookup: CDR1 KGHSH, CDR2 LQKENI. The CDR3 loop reads CASSTAGGGANVLTF. CDR3 in DNA: TGTGCCAGCTCAACAGCGGGCGGTGGGGCCAACGTCCTGACTTTC.

V is TRBV5-4 and J is TRBJ2-2, with 11 bases lining up with TRBD1. J lost 7 bases, V lost 5 bases, and 7 bases had no gene match. Looked up from germline, CDR1 is SGHNT and CDR2 is YYREEE (reference sequence). This CDR3 contains 15 residues. The CDR3 DNA sequence: TGTGCCAGCAGACTCCCGGGACAGGGGGGCGGGGAGCTGTTTTTT. It is translated as CASRLPGQGGGELFF.

The rearrangement joins TRBV2 to TRBJ2-4, with 11 bases matching TRBD2. The CDR3 is 18 residues long. Per germline, CDR1 SNHLY and CDR2 FYNNEI. The junction had 8 bases not matched to a gene; V was cut back by 2 bases and J by 2 bases. The CDR3 loop is CASSEMASGRITKNIQYF. The CDR3, as DNA: TGTGCCAGCAGTGAAATGGCTAGCGGGAGGATCACCAAAAACATTCAGTACTTC.

On this clone: The identical CDR3 is also encoded by other nucleotide sequences in the sample. The chain links TRBV30 to TRBJ1-1; D gene uncertain. The CDR3 sequence is 13 residues long. V was cut by 0 bases and J by 2 bases, with 7 bases left in between. Germline V CDR1 and CDR2: GTSNPN, SVGIG (reference sequence). DNA of the CDR3: TGTGCCTGGAGTGTAGGAGGAAACACTGAAGCTTTCTTT. It yields the protein CAWSVGGNTEAFF.

V usage is TRBV7-9 and J usage is TRBJ1-2; D not resolved. CDR3 length: 12 amino acids. The V end lost 5 bases, the J end lost 4 bases, and 8 bases lay between the germline ends. Germline V lookup: CDR1 SEHNR, CDR2 FQNEAQ (reference sequence). The CDR3 here is CASSPGLYGYTF. Here the CDR3 DNA reads TGTGCCAGCAGCCCCGGACTCTATGGCTACACCTTC.

The CDR3 spells CASSRQGAKNIQYF. The CDR3 DNA reads TGTGCCAGCAGCCGACAGGGAGCCAAAAACATTCAGTACTTC. The V call is TRBV28, the J call TRBJ2-4; 7 nucleotides match TRBD1. Germline CDR1 MDHEN, CDR2 SYDVKM. V trimming: 6 bases; J trimming: 0 bases; junction bases outside the gene matches: 2. The CDR3 totals 14 residues.

CDR3 loop: CASSLLWGQDTQYF. The CDR3 DNA is TGTGCCAGCAGCTTACTGTGGGGGCAAGATACGCAGTATTTT. The chain is built from TRBV7-8 and TRBJ2-3, with D perhaps TRBD1 (6 bases). In germline, CDR1 is SGHVS, CDR2 FQNEAQ. This CDR3 comprises 14 residues. Trimming pared 2 bases from V and 5 bases from J, leaving 11 bases between.

The chain uses TRBV5-8 and TRBJ2-1; 10 bases are shared with TRBD2. V was pared by 4 bases and J by 4 bases, with 14 bases of the junction left unmatched. The germline gives CDR1 SGHTS, CDR2 YDEGEE. The CDR3 spans 18 residues. CDR3 in amino acids: CASSLLISLAGRYNEQFF. The CDR3 DNA is TGTGCCAGCAGCCTGCTAATTTCACTAGCGGGAAGATACAATGAGCAGTTCTTC.

The CDR3 nucleotides read TGTGCCAGCAGTTATAGGCTAGCGGGAGTAGATACGCAGTATTTT. The encoded protein is CASSYRLAGVDTQYF. The chain combines TRBV28 with TRBJ2-3, with 10 bases identical to TRBD2. Unmatched junction bases numbered 6, after V lost 4 bases and J lost 5 bases. This CDR3 comprises 15 residues. CDR1 and CDR2 (germline): MDHEN, SYDVKM.

The rearrangement links TRBV4-2 to TRBJ2-3; possible D gene TRBD1, 6 bases. V dropped 2 bases and J dropped 5 bases, with 20 bases sitting between them. The CDR3 is made up of 17 amino acids. Germline lookup yields CDR1 LGHNA and CDR2 YNFKEQ. The CDR3 loop reads CASSQPRAGVGRDTQYF. In DNA form, the CDR3 reads TGTGCCAGCAGCCAACCCAGGGCAGGGGTAGGTCGAGATACGCAGTATTTT.

The J gene is TRBJ1-2, the V gene TRBV27; possible D gene TRBD1, 5 bases. CDR1 and CDR2 from the germline V gene are MNHEY and SMNVEV (reference sequence). The CDR3 sequence is 13 residues long. V gave up 0 bases and J gave up 6 bases, with 8 bases separating them. The CDR3 DNA reads as TGTGCCAGCAGTTTATCGGGGCTGGATGGCTACACCTTC. It codes for CASSLSGLDGYTF.

J is TRBJ1-5 and V is TRBV6-1; unclear D gene. CDR3 length equals 13 residues. CDR1 is MNHNS, CDR2 SASEGT, per germline. Trimming took off 6 bases at V and 5 bases at J, with 11 bases between the two ends. The DNA of the CDR3 is TGTGCCAGCAGAGGCAGGTCCCATCAGCCCCAGCATTTT. It encodes CASRGRSHQPQHF.

The V and J genes are TRBV16 and TRBJ2-1; 13 nucleotides agree with TRBD2. The germline V gene has CDR1 KGHSY and CDR2 FQNENV. V trimming: 7 bases; J trimming: 3 bases; junction bases outside the gene matches: 9. This CDR3 is 17 amino acids long. The CDR3 DNA sequence: TGTGCCAGCACCCCCCGACTAGCGGGAGGCAACTACAATGAGCAGTTCTTC. Translated, it gives CASTPRLAGGNYNEQFF. The full variable domain, rest sourced from reference TRBV16 and TRBJ2-1, is GEEVAQTPKHLVRGEGQKAKLYCAPIKGHSYVFWYQQVLKNEFKFLISFQNENVFDETGMPKERFSAKCLPNSPCSLEIQATKLEDSAVYFCASTPRLAGGNYNEQFFGPGTRLTVL.

The CDR3 coding sequence is TGCGCCAGCAGCTTGAGGGGACAGGGCCCTTTTCCCTACGAGCAGTACTTC. Protein product: CASSLRGQGPFPYEQYF. This sequence joins TRBV5-1 and TRBJ2-7, with TRBD1 matching over 9 bases. There are 17 residues in the CDR3. Germline loops: CDR1 SGHRS, CDR2 YFSETQ. V trimming: 1 base; J trimming: 2 bases; junction bases outside the gene matches: 10.

This chain joins TRBV5-1 and TRBJ2-7, with 7 bases matching TRBD1. The J segment lost 0 bases and the V segment lost 0 bases, leaving 6 bases of the junction unmatched. The CDR3 runs 16 residues. Germline CDR1 SGHRS, CDR2 YFSETQ. CDR3 in DNA: TGCGCCAGCAGCTTGGGACAGGGTACCACCTCCTACGAGCAGTACTTC. Protein product: CASSLGQGTTSYEQYF.

The rearrangement links TRBV7-2 to TRBJ2-7, with unresolved D. Germline V gene lookup returns CDR1 SGHTA and CDR2 FQGNSA. CDR3 length: 15 residues. Deletions cut 1 base from V and 2 bases from J, with 12 bases between. CDR3 residues: CASSLERFATYEQYF. Written as DNA, the CDR3 is TGTGCCAGCAGCTTAGAGAGATTCGCCACCTACGAGCAGTACTTC.

V is TRBV4-2 and J is TRBJ2-1; 10 bases align to TRBD2. The CDR3 contains 17 residues. V shed 0 bases and J 9 bases; nucleotides not matched to a gene: 11. The germline CDR1 and CDR2 sequences are LGHNA and YNFKEQ. The CDR3 spells CASSQEQAGGPWSEQFF. DNA of the CDR3: TGTGCCAGCAGCCAAGAACAAGCGGGAGGGCCTTGGAGTGAGCAGTTCTTC.

The CDR3 bases are TGTGCCAGCAGCTTGTGGGAGAGGTACGAGCAGTACTTC. Its translation: CASSLWERYEQYF. The V and J genes are TRBV5-5 and TRBJ2-7; D may be TRBD2 (5 bases). Trimming pared 1 base from V and 4 bases from J, leaving 9 bases between. CDR3 size: 13 residues. Germline V gene lookup returns CDR1 SGHKS and CDR2 YYEKEE (reference sequence).

The gene calls are TRBV11-2 and TRBJ2-1, with D possibly TRBD2 on 5 matching bases. Trimming pared 5 bases from V and 7 bases from J, leaving 21 bases between. The CDR3 consists of 16 residues. CDR1 SGHAT and CDR2 FQNNGV come from the germline V gene. The CDR3 DNA sequence: TGTGCCAGCAGCCATCCCCGGGTTGCGGGCGGGAATGAGCAGTTCTTC. Protein sequence: CASSHPRVAGGNEQFF.

The chain employs TRBV9 and TRBJ2-5, with D maybe TRBD2 (5 bases). V was cut by 0 bases and J by 5 bases, with 11 bases left in between. CDR3 length equals 14 residues. Germline CDR1 is SGDLS and CDR2 is YYNGEE. The CDR3 here is CASSVGASRETQYF. CDR3 in DNA: TGTGCCAGCAGCGTAGGGGCTAGCCGGGAGACCCAGTACTTC.

This chain joins TRBV28 and TRBJ2-7; 11 bases agree with TRBD2. This CDR3 is built from 16 residues. V lost 6 bases to trimming and J lost 0 bases; unmatched junction nucleotides: 7. CDR1 and CDR2 (germline): MDHEN, SYDVKM. This chain's CDR3 is CASSSPTSGSSYEQYF. The CDR3 DNA sequence: TGTGCCAGCAGCTCACCAACTAGCGGGAGCTCCTACGAGCAGTACTTC. Drawing the rest from reference TRBV28 and TRBJ2-7, the complete variable domain is DVKVTQSSRYLVKRTGEKVFLECVQDMDHENMFWYRQDPGLGLRLIYFSYDVKMKEKGDIPEGYSVSREKKERFSLILESASTNQTSMYLCASSSPTSGSSYEQYFGPGTRLTVT.

This clone was found a few times. The gene calls are TRBV1 and TRBJ2-1; no DNA check was done on the table's D call, TRBD2. TRBV1 is termed a pseudogene. The CDR3 extends over 17 amino acids. CDR3 DNA: TGCACCAGCAGCCCCTCGGGCCTAGCGGGAGATAGAAATGAGCAGTTCTTC. It translates to CTSSPSGLAGDRNEQFF.

V is TRBV18 and J is TRBJ2-7; no definite D call. CDR1 is KGHSH and CDR2 is LQKENI in the germline V gene. The CDR3 extends over 15 amino acids. The ends were cut back, 0 bases at V and 2 bases at J, with 11 bases in the middle. Here the CDR3 reads CASSPPPDKTYEQYF. The CDR3 bases are TGTGCCAGCTCACCACCCCCCGACAAAACCTACGAGCAGTACTTC.